This entry describes one T cell receptor beta chain. What it binds is not known. This sample was taken from a study of T cells after yellow fever vaccination. For TCR, cDNA came from 5'RACE template switching, which added a universal primer site and UMIs. TCRdb re-analysed the 5' RACE reads in MiXCR, keeping a single row per CDR3 protein. Of about 300,000 distinct CDR3 sequences listed, less than 9.5% were seen once; the top ten hold around 3.4%. Findings and caveats of the study: The appearance of a small share of clonotypes in both CD4 and CD8 compartments was observed. At approximately 95% for CD4 and 70% to 90% for CD8, most primary-vaccination clones showed up again after the booster.

V shed 0 bases and J 8 bases; nucleotides not matched to a gene: 6. The CDR3 is 15 amino acids. Germline V gene sequence: CDR1 LNHNV, CDR2 YYDKDF (reference sequence). This TCR derives from a young man who received the YFV17D yellow fever vaccine. The chain combines TRBV15 with TRBJ1-4, with TRBD1 identical over 7 bases. This specimen consisted of CD4+ T cells sorted from PBMCs, obtained 5 days after the yellow fever booster vaccination. The CDR3 protein is CATSRDLGGQEKLFF. The CDR3, as DNA: TGTGCCACCAGCAGAGATCTAGGGGGCCAGGAAAAACTGTTTTTT. Filled out from reference TRBV15 and TRBJ1-4, the complete variable domain reads DAMVIQNPRYQVTQFGKPVTLSCSQTLNHNVMYWYQQKSSQAPKLLFHYYDKDFNNEADTPDNFQSRRPNTSFCFLDIRSPGLGDTAMYLCATSRDLGGQEKLFFGSGTQLSVL.